These 20 T cell receptor beta chains share one sample of origin, sequenced in a study of cytomegalovirus exposure and HLA in healthy donors. The primer mix had 60 Vbeta and 13 Jbeta primers. This table comes from immunoSEQ multiplex PCR, and its TCRdb copy is limited to in-frame clones, with some not included. The table includes about 210,000 clones, just under 80% detected once. The specimen sequenced was PBMCs. These receptor sequences come from a boy aged 5-17 years in good health and CMV-seronegative.

This chain links TRBV30 with TRBJ1-5; no firm D call. This CDR3 comprises 13 residues. Trimming left V 2 bases short and J 3 bases short, with 8 bases between. Germline V gene sequence: CDR1 GTSNPN, CDR2 SVGIG (reference sequence). CDR3 bases: TGTGCCTGGAGTCCCCAAGCCAATCAGCCCCAGCATTTT. This sequence encodes CAWSPQANQPQHF.

This clone has just one count. V gene TRBV11-1 combines with J gene TRBJ2-7; D is possibly TRBD1 (5 bases). V dropped 0 bases and J dropped 3 bases, with 12 bases sitting between them. There are 15 residues in the CDR3. The germline gives CDR1 SGHAT, CDR2 FQDESV (reference sequence). The CDR3 sequence is CASSLALSRDYEQYF. CDR3 nucleotide sequence: TGTGCCAGCAGCTTAGCCTTAAGCAGGGACTACGAGCAGTACTTC.

The CDR3 is CASSRQGVNTEAFF. The CDR3, as DNA: TGTGCCAGCAGCCGACAGGGGGTGAACACTGAAGCTTTCTTT. The chain links TRBV7-2 to TRBJ1-1; 9 positions agree with TRBD1. The CDR3 has 14 residues. Looked up from germline, CDR1 is SGHTA and CDR2 is FQGNSA. J lost 0 bases, V lost 5 bases, and 1 base had no gene match. Based on the CDR3 plus reference TRBV7-2 and TRBJ1-1, the full variable domain is GAGVSQSPSNKVTEKGKDVELRCDPISGHTALYWYRQSLGQGLEFLIYFQGNSAPDKSGLPSDRFSAERTGGSVSTLTIQRTQQEDSAVYLCASSRQGVNTEAFFGQGTRLTVV.

V is TRBV2 and J is TRBJ2-7; D is uncertain. Trimming shortened V by 4 bases and J by 2 bases, and 6 bases separated the two germline ends. Germline CDR1 and CDR2: SNHLY and FYNNEI. This CDR3 is 12 amino acids long. The CDR3 DNA reads TGTGCCAGCAGTGCAGGAACCTACGAGCAGTACTTC. Residues: CASSAGTYEQYF.

The V gene is TRBV19, the J gene TRBJ1-1, with 11 bases lining up with TRBD1. The CDR3 totals 13 residues. The junction had 1 base not matched to a gene; V was cut back by 3 bases and J by 7 bases. CDR1 is LNHDA, CDR2 SQIVND, per germline (reference sequence). The CDR3 region has the DNA TGTGCCAGTAGTATGGGGACAGGGGGTGAAGCTTTCTTT. Its protein is CASSMGTGGEAFF.

The chain links TRBV29-1 to TRBJ2-5; tentatively, D is TRBD1 (6 bases). The V end lost 7 bases, the J end lost 4 bases, and 13 bases lay between the germline ends. The CDR3 loop spans 12 amino acids. Germline lookup yields CDR1 SQVTM and CDR2 ANQGSEA. This chain's CDR3 is CSDDRGGETQYF. The CDR3 nucleotides read TGCAGCGATGATAGAGGGGGAGAGACCCAGTACTTC.

The V and J genes are TRBV7-8 and TRBJ1-2; 7 nucleotides align to TRBD1. The junction had 6 bases not matched to a gene; V was cut back by 5 bases and J by 3 bases. Germline V gene lookup returns CDR1 SGHVS and CDR2 FQNEAQ. The CDR3 loop spans 14 amino acids. CDR3 region: CASSPGQLHYGYTF. Written as DNA, the CDR3 is TGTGCCAGCAGCCCGGGACAGCTTCACTATGGCTACACCTTC.

This clone was observed a few times. This chain uses TRBV13 with TRBJ1-2, with D tentatively TRBD1 (5 bases). Germline loops: CDR1 PRHDT, CDR2 FYEKMQ (reference sequence). V was cut by 1 base and J by 3 bases, with 15 bases left in between. The CDR3 totals 16 residues. CDR3: CASSLEGRPQDYGYTF. The CDR3 coding sequence is TGTGCCAGCAGCTTAGAGGGGCGCCCTCAGGACTATGGCTACACCTTC.

The genes are TRBV18 and TRBJ2-7; possibly TRBD2 for D (6 bases). V gave up 1 base and J gave up 2 bases, with 15 bases separating them. The CDR3 loop spans 16 amino acids. Germline assignment: CDR1 KGHSH and CDR2 LQKENI. CDR3 coding DNA: TGTGCCAGCTCACCACGCGGAGGTAGCGGTCCCTACGAGCAGTACTTC. Amino acids: CASSPRGGSGPYEQYF.

The rearrangement uses TRBV10-3 and TRBJ1-2; no definite D call. Germline CDR1 is ENHRY and CDR2 is SYGVKD. V was shortened by 4 bases and J by 4 bases, with 10 bases between the two germline ends. The CDR3 covers 13 residues. Written as DNA, the CDR3 is TGTGCCATCAGTGTCCAGGCACTCTATGGCTACACCTTC. This gives the protein CAISVQALYGYTF.

V and J are TRBV5-4 and TRBJ2-7, with TRBD1 as a possible D gene (6 bases). The germline V gene encodes CDR1 SGHNT and CDR2 YYREEE (reference sequence). The CDR3 consists of 17 residues. With 3 bases removed from V and 3 bases from J, the gap between germline ends came to 22 bases. The CDR3 reads CASSSNRERRAFYEQYF. The CDR3 DNA reads as TGTGCCAGCAGCTCCAACAGGGAAAGAAGGGCCTTCTACGAGCAGTACTTC.

The chain carries TRBV6-1 and TRBJ2-2; D uncertain. V lost 6 bases and J lost 3, with 11 bases in between. From germline, CDR1 is MNHNS and CDR2 SASEGT. This CDR3 comprises 14 residues. CDR3 sequence (DNA): TGTGCCAGCAGCCAAAACTATTACACCGGGGAGCTGTTTTTT. Its translation: CASSQNYYTGELFF.

The J gene is TRBJ1-1, the V gene TRBV5-5, with D perhaps TRBD1 (5 bases). The V gene's germline CDR1 is SGHKS and CDR2 YYEKEE (reference sequence). The CDR3 spans 12 residues. The germline V and J ends were trimmed by 4 bases and 4 bases, with 8 bases remaining between them. CDR3 sequence (DNA): TGTGCCAGCAGCCGGAGGGGCACTGAAGCTTTCTTT. Protein sequence: CASSRRGTEAFF.

This rearrangement joins TRBV13 to TRBJ2-7; 8 positions agree with TRBD1. The CDR3 covers 13 residues. V shed 5 bases and J 7 bases; nucleotides not matched to a gene: 7. Per germline, CDR1 PRHDT and CDR2 FYEKMQ (reference sequence). CDR3 residues: CASSTGQGWEQYF. In nucleotides, the CDR3 is TGTGCCAGCAGCACCGGACAGGGTTGGGAGCAGTACTTC.

This clone has only a few counts. CDR3 in DNA: TGTGCCAGCAGCGCAGGGGTCAGGGCGTTTGATGGAACCGAAGCTTTCTTT. Protein: CASSAGVRAFDGTEAFF. V gene TRBV7-6 combines with J gene TRBJ1-1, with D perhaps TRBD1 (6 bases). Trimming cost V 5 bases and J 8 bases, with 27 bases left between them. The CDR3 loop spans 17 amino acids. The germline V gene has CDR1 SGHVS and CDR2 FNYEAQ.

This chain links TRBV30 with TRBJ2-3, with 10 bases that match TRBD2. The germline gives CDR1 GTSNPN, CDR2 SVGIG (reference sequence). V trimming: 3 bases; J trimming: 5 bases; junction bases outside the gene matches: 2. The CDR3 is 13 amino acids. The CDR3 DNA is TGTGCCTGGAGGGTAGCGGGGGGAGATACGCAGTATTTT. Translated, it gives CAWRVAGGDTQYF.

The sample holds one count of this clone. The chain is built from TRBV4-2 and TRBJ2-3; 9 positions match TRBD2. Per germline, CDR1 LGHNA and CDR2 YNFKEQ. The V and J ends lost 1 base and 2 bases, in that order; junction bases with no gene match: 10. This CDR3 spans 18 amino acids. The CDR3 DNA reads TGTGCCAGCAGCCAAGGAGCTGGACTAGCGCTATCCACAGATACGCAGTATTTT. Protein: CASSQGAGLALSTDTQYF.

The chain couples TRBV11-2 to TRBJ1-5, with 9 bases fitting TRBD1. Looked up from germline, CDR1 is SGHAT and CDR2 is FQNNGV. V trimming: 5 bases; J trimming: 6 bases; junction bases outside the gene matches: 5. The CDR3 covers 14 residues. The CDR3: CASSPGQGRQPQHF. The CDR3, as DNA: TGTGCCAGCAGCCCTGGACAGGGGCGTCAGCCCCAGCATTTT.

This chain links TRBV28 with TRBJ1-2; maybe TRBD1 (5 bases). CDR1 is MDHEN, CDR2 SYDVKM, per germline. The CDR3 runs to 12 residues. V was shortened by 11 bases and J by 7 bases, with 17 bases between the two germline ends. CDR3 amino acids: CASNSAGGGYTF. The CDR3 DNA sequence: TGTGCCTCCAACTCGGCGGGGGGTGGCTACACCTTC.

This clone has only one observation. The chain carries TRBV7-2 and TRBJ2-7; no clear D. The ends were cut back, 2 bases at V and 6 bases at J, with 5 bases in the middle. CDR3 size: 11 residues. CDR1 and CDR2 (germline): SGHTA, FQGNSA. The CDR3 region has the DNA TGTGCCAGCAGCTTACTGAGCGAGCAGTACTTC. Translated: CASSLLSEQYF.